These 26 T cell receptor beta chains were all obtained from the same sample, sequenced in a study of TIL therapy for anti-PD-1-resistant metastatic lung cancer. The libraries were made with immunoSEQ v3. TCRdb's table, derived via immunoSEQ multiplex PCR, lists solely in-frame clones and lacks some. The sample includes 900 to 1,100 clones, around 75% seen only once; the top ten take around 8.7%. Time point reported: pre-treatment sample, taken before nivolumab and TIL therapy. Tumor tissue came from excised metastases, mostly pleural nodules or supraclavicular lymph nodes. The sequenced sample was tumor tissue, obtained at baseline. The receptors originated from a person aged 25-85 years with non-small cell lung cancer.

By share, this clone counts as large. This chain uses TRBV27 with TRBJ1-4; D gene uncertain. The germline V gene encodes CDR1 MNHEY and CDR2 SMNVEV (reference sequence). This CDR3 is 15 amino acids long. Trimming removed 5 bases at V and 4 bases at J, with 14 bases between. The CDR3 coding sequence is TGTGCCAGCAGTACCCTTGGACGAGATAATGAAAAACTGTTTTTT. It yields the protein CASSTLGRDNEKLFF. The variable domain in full, completed from reference TRBV27 and TRBJ1-4, reads EAQVTQNPRYLITVTGKKLTVTCSQNMNHEYMSWYRQDPGLGLRQIYYSMNVEVTDKGDVPEGYKVSRKEKRNFPLILESPSPNQTSLYFCASSTLGRDNEKLFFGSGTQLSVL.

In its sample, this clone was seen a few times. The chain combines TRBV28 with TRBJ1-2; weak D call: TRBD1 (6 bases). Trimming shortened V by 7 bases and J by 5 bases, and 14 bases separated the two germline ends. CDR3 length equals 13 residues. CDR1 and CDR2 from the germline V gene are MDHEN and SYDVKM. The CDR3 nucleotides read TGTGCCAGCAAAGTCGGGACATATTATGGCTACACCTTC. This translates into CASKVGTYYGYTF.

The rearrangement links TRBV30 to TRBJ1-3, with no clear D. Germline CDR1 is GTSNPN and CDR2 is SVGIG (reference sequence). The CDR3 is made up of 14 amino acids. With 0 bases removed from V and 0 bases from J, the gap between germline ends came to 6 bases. In DNA form, the CDR3 reads TGTGCCTGGAGTGTTCAGTACTCTGGAAACACCATATATTTT. Translation gives CAWSVQYSGNTIYF.

The V gene is TRBV5-1, the J gene TRBJ1-2; a possible D gene is TRBD1 (6 bases). The V end lost 4 bases, the J end lost 9 bases, and 13 bases lay between the germline ends. The CDR3 is 12 residues long. Germline assignment: CDR1 SGHRS and CDR2 YFSETQ. CDR3 nucleotides: TGCGCCAGCAGCGTCCATCAGGGGAGCTACACCTTC. Protein: CASSVHQGSYTF.

V usage is TRBV19 and J usage is TRBJ1-5; 7 nucleotides match TRBD1. The CDR3 totals 15 residues. Germline loops: CDR1 LNHDA, CDR2 SQIVND (reference sequence). V lost 6 bases and J lost 5; bases outside the gene matches: 10. CDR3 sequence reads: CASSETQGRDQPQHF. The CDR3 DNA reads TGTGCCAGTAGCGAAACACAGGGGAGAGATCAGCCCCAGCATTTT. Supplemented by reference TRBV19 and TRBJ1-5, the full variable domain reads DGGITQSPKYLFRKEGQNVTLSCEQNLNHDAMYWYRQDPGQGLRLIYYSQIVNDFQKGDIAEGYSVSREKKESFPLTVTSAQKNPTAFYLCASSETQGRDQPQHFGDGTRLSIL.

The chain links TRBV5-6 to TRBJ2-2; 9 positions agree with TRBD1. CDR1 is SGHDT and CDR2 is YYEEEE in the germline V gene. Trimming at V came to 2 bases and at J to 1 base, leaving 3 bases not matched to a gene. The CDR3 runs to 16 residues. The CDR3 is CASSFGTGMNTGELFF. DNA for the CDR3: TGTGCCAGCAGCTTCGGGACAGGGATGAACACCGGGGAGCTGTTTTTT.

The gene calls are TRBV11-2 and TRBJ2-3; 9 nucleotides line up with TRBD2. The V segment lost 2 bases and the J segment 2 bases; nucleotides outside the gene matches: 5. From germline, CDR1 is SGHAT and CDR2 FQNNGV. The CDR3 is made up of 16 amino acids. The CDR3 here is CASSLSASGDTDTQYF. In DNA, the CDR3 is TGTGCCAGCAGCTTAAGTGCTAGCGGGGACACAGATACGCAGTATTTT.

The CDR3 region has the DNA TGCGCCAGCAGCTTTAGATCAGGGGATACGCAGTATTTT. Translated: CASSFRSGDTQYF. The chain couples TRBV5-1 to TRBJ2-3, with D possibly matching TRBD1 (5 bases). Germline loops: CDR1 SGHRS, CDR2 YFSETQ. The V end lost 2 bases, the J end lost 6 bases, and 10 bases lay between the germline ends. The length of the CDR3 is 13 residues.

The chain combines TRBV11-2 with TRBJ1-1; tentative D call: TRBD1 (6 bases). Germline CDR1 is SGHAT and CDR2 is FQNNGV. The germline V and J ends were trimmed by 5 bases and 0 bases, with 13 bases remaining between them. The CDR3 loop spans 15 amino acids. CDR3 residues: CASSPRTDLNTEAFF. The CDR3 DNA follows: TGTGCCAGCAGCCCCCGGACAGACCTGAACACTGAAGCTTTCTTT.

The chain employs TRBV4-2 and TRBJ2-1, with TRBD2 matching over 8 bases. The CDR3 covers 17 residues. The V segment lost 4 bases and the J segment 0 bases; nucleotides outside the gene matches: 8. Germline assignment: CDR1 LGHNA and CDR2 YNFKEQ. The CDR3 nucleotides are TGTGCCAGCAGCCGAACGACTAGCGCGAACTCCTACAATGAGCAGTTCTTC. Translating it yields CASSRTTSANSYNEQFF.

This chain joins TRBV19 and TRBJ1-1; D gene unclear. Germline V gene sequence: CDR1 LNHDA, CDR2 SQIVND (reference sequence). This CDR3 has 15 residues. V lost 2 bases to trimming and J lost 0 bases, with 10 bases between them. The CDR3 nucleotides read TGTGCCAGTAGTATACCCGGACGGTTGAACACTGAAGCTTTCTTT. Protein: CASSIPGRLNTEAFF.

This clone was counted only a few times. At one boundary the junction diverges from the germline segment, which might be a read error. The genes are TRBV7-7 and TRBJ2-5; D is tentatively TRBD1 or TRBD2 (5 bases each). CDR1 and CDR2 from the germline V gene are SSHAT and FNYEAQ (reference sequence). CDR3 size: 15 residues. The CDR3 sequence: CASSLGGDGQETQYF. DNA for the CDR3: TGTGCTAGCAGCTTAGGTGGGGACGGCCAAGAGACCCAGTACTTC.

This clone showed up just once. The chain is built from TRBV28 and TRBJ2-1; TRBD2 matches at 10 bases. Germline trimming cut 6 bases from V and 2 bases from J; bases unmatched to any gene: 4. Germline CDR1 reads MDHEN; CDR2 reads SYDVKM. CDR3 size: 15 residues. CDR3 amino acids: CASSPSGGPYNEQFF. CDR3 nucleotide sequence: TGTGCCAGCAGCCCTAGCGGGGGCCCCTACAATGAGCAGTTCTTC.

This clone was recorded a few times. This chain links TRBV11-2 with TRBJ2-7; perhaps TRBD1 as D (6 bases). Trimming took off 1 base at V and 0 bases at J, with 16 bases between the two ends. CDR3 length: 17 amino acids. Germline V gives CDR1 SGHAT, CDR2 FQNNGV. CDR3 in amino acids: CASSLGGLSGASYEQYF. DNA for the CDR3: TGTGCCAGCAGCTTAGGAGGGTTGTCAGGGGCCTCCTACGAGCAGTACTTC.

V usage is TRBV2 and J usage is TRBJ2-3; D possibly corresponds to TRBD2 (6 bases). The CDR3 runs 12 residues. V was cut by 4 bases and J by 5 bases, with 7 bases left in between. In germline, CDR1 is SNHLY, CDR2 FYNNEI. CDR3 region: CASSGDLDTQYF. The CDR3 coding sequence is TGTGCCAGCAGTGGGGACTTAGATACGCAGTATTTT.

In its sample, this clone was seen once. V is TRBV10-3 and J is TRBJ2-7; D may be TRBD1 (6 bases). The germline CDR1 and CDR2 sequences are ENHRY and SYGVKD. The CDR3 covers 14 residues. Trimming pared 5 bases from V and 2 bases from J, leaving 13 bases between. The CDR3 loop is CAISIKQGAYEQYF. Written as DNA, the CDR3 is TGTGCCATCAGTATAAAACAGGGAGCCTACGAGCAGTACTTC.

This clone was counted a single time. The chain uses TRBV7-7 and TRBJ2-1; 9 bases map to TRBD1. Germline trimming cut 0 bases from V and 5 bases from J; bases unmatched to any gene: 5. Germline-derived CDR1 and CDR2 are SSHAT and FNYEAQ (reference sequence). This CDR3 is 16 amino acids long. The CDR3 reads CASSLALGQGNNEQFF. CDR3 in DNA: TGTGCCAGCAGCTTAGCCCTGGGACAGGGAAACAATGAGCAGTTCTTC.

This chain uses TRBV5-1 with TRBJ2-2; D unclear. Germline values: CDR1 SGHRS, CDR2 YFSETQ. The V gene lost 1 base and the J gene lost 1 base, with 8 bases spanning the gap. This CDR3 comprises 15 residues. CDR3: CASSLMNLNTGELFF. DNA of the CDR3: TGCGCCAGCAGCTTGATGAATCTGAACACCGGGGAGCTGTTTTTT.

The rearrangement uses TRBV5-1 and TRBJ2-1, with D tentatively TRBD1 (5 bases). CDR1 and CDR2 from the germline V gene are SGHRS and YFSETQ. Trimming took off 1 base at V and 0 bases at J, with 11 bases between the two ends. The CDR3 runs 16 residues. The CDR3 DNA is TGCGCCAGCAGCTTGCAGGGCGAGGTCTCCTACAATGAGCAGTTCTTC. As protein: CASSLQGEVSYNEQFF.

This clone counts as large (0.1 to 1%). The chain is built from TRBV15 and TRBJ2-7; D might be TRBD1 or TRBD2, each matching 5 bases. CDR1 is LNHNV, CDR2 YYDKDF, per germline (reference sequence). The CDR3 consists of 13 residues. The V end lost 3 bases, the J end lost 3 bases, and 9 bases lay between the germline ends. CDR3 loop: CATSRGTSYEQYF. CDR3 in DNA: TGTGCCACCAGCAGGGGGACGAGCTACGAGCAGTACTTC.

The chain links TRBV7-9 to TRBJ1-3; 9 bases agree with TRBD1. Unmatched junction bases numbered 6, after V lost 3 bases and J lost 3 bases. The CDR3 runs 16 residues. Germline CDR1 SEHNR, CDR2 FQNEAQ (reference sequence). CDR3 in DNA: TGTGCCAGCAGCTTTTCGGACAGGGGACGTGGAAACACCATATATTTT. It codes for CASSFSDRGRGNTIYF.

The CDR3 region has the DNA TGTGCCAGCAGCTCTTCGGCCCTCCTGGGAGGTTATGGCTACACCTTC. This codes for CASSSSALLGGYGYTF. The V call is TRBV11-1, the J call TRBJ1-2, with D unclear. CDR1 is SGHAT and CDR2 is FQDESV in the germline V gene (reference sequence). Trimming cost V 4 bases and J 5 bases, with 20 bases left between them. This CDR3 has 16 residues.

The J gene is TRBJ2-7, the V gene TRBV4-3; tentatively, D is TRBD2 (6 bases). Trimming cost V 2 bases and J 0 bases, with 11 bases left between them. Germline CDR1 is LGHNA and CDR2 is YSLEER. The CDR3 is 15 residues long. CDR3 in amino acids: CASSQFAGPSYEQYF. In nucleotides, the CDR3 is TGCGCCAGCAGCCAATTTGCGGGACCCTCCTACGAGCAGTACTTC.

The J gene is TRBJ2-3, the V gene TRBV7-2; D assignment may be TRBD1 or TRBD2 (5 bases each). Germline-derived CDR1 and CDR2 are SGHTA and FQGNSA. Trimming removed 2 bases at V and 1 base at J, with 16 bases between. The CDR3 length is 17 residues. CDR3 DNA sequence: TGTGCCAGCAGCTTACGGGACGGCCCCTGGGGCACAGATACGCAGTATTTT. Protein product: CASSLRDGPWGTDTQYF.

This chain uses TRBV7-2 with TRBJ2-5; 11 bases are a match to TRBD1. This CDR3 contains 14 residues. Germline assignment: CDR1 SGHTA and CDR2 FQGNSA. J gave up 4 bases and V 5 bases, and 3 bases lay outside the gene matches. CDR3 DNA sequence: TGTGCCAGCAGCGTGGACAGGGGGCGAGAGACCCAGTACTTC. This sequence encodes CASSVDRGRETQYF.

The chain uses TRBV7-2 and TRBJ1-1; TRBD1 matches at 10 bases. J gave up 11 bases and V 0 bases, and 3 bases lay outside the gene matches. Germline V gene data show CDR1 as SGHTA and CDR2 as FQGNSA. This CDR3 comprises 13 residues. The CDR3 is CASSLAWGQGAFF. The CDR3 DNA reads TGTGCCAGCAGCTTAGCGTGGGGACAGGGGGCTTTCTTT.